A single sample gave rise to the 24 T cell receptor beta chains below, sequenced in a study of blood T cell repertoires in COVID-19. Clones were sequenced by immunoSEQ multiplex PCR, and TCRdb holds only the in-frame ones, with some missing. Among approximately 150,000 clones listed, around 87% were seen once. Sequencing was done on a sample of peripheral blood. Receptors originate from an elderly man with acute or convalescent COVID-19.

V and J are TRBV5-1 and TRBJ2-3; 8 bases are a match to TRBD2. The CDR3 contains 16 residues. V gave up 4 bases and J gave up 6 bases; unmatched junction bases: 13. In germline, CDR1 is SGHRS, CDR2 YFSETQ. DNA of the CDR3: TGCGCCAGCAGCGTAGCGGGGAGAGGAGCGGGGGATACGCAGTATTTT. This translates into CASSVAGRGAGDTQYF.

This CDR3 is CASSMGQGNTEAFF. CDR3 coding DNA: TGCGCCAGCAGCATGGGACAGGGGAACACTGAAGCTTTCTTT. The chain links TRBV5-1 to TRBJ1-1, with TRBD1 matching 9 bases. Trimming at V came to 4 bases and at J to 1 base, leaving 2 bases not matched to a gene. The CDR3 extends over 14 amino acids. CDR1 and CDR2 (germline): SGHRS, YFSETQ.

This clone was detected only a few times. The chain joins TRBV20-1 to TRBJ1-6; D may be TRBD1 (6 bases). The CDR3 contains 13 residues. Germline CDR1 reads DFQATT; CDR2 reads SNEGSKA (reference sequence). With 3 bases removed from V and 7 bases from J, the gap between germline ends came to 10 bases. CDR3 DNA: TGCAGTGCTAGTAGGACAGAAAATTCACCCCTCCACTTT. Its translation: CSASRTENSPLHF.

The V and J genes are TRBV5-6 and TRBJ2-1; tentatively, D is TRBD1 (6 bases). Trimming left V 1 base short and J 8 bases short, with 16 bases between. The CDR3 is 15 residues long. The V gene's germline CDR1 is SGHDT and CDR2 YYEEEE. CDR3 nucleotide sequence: TGTGCCAGCAGCTTGACAGGGTTTAATAGGGATGAGCAGTTCTTC. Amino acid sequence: CASSLTGFNRDEQFF.

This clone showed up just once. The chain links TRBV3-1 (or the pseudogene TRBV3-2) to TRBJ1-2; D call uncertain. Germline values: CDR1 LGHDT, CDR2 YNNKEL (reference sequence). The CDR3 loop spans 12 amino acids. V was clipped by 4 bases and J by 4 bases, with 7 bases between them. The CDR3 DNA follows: TGTGCCAGCAGCCCGGGTAGCTATGGCTACACCTTC. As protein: CASSPGSYGYTF.

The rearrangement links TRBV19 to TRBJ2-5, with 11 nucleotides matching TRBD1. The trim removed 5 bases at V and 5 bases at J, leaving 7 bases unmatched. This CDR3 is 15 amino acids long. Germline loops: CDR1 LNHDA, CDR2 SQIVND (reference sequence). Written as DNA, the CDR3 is TGTGCCAGTAGTGTCGGGACAGGGGGACGGGAGACCCAGTACTTC. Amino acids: CASSVGTGGRETQYF.

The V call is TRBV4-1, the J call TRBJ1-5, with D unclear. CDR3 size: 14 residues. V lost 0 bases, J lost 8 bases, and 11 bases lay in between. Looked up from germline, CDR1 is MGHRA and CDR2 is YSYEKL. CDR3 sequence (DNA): TGCGCCAGCAGCCAAGAACTCCCGGGGAAGCCCCAGCATTTT. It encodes CASSQELPGKPQHF.

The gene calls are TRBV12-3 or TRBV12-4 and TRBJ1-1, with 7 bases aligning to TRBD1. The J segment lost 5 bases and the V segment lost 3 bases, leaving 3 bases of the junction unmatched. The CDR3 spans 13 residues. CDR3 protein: CASSFAGGTEAFF. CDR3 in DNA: TGTGCCAGCAGTTTTGCAGGGGGAACTGAAGCTTTCTTT.

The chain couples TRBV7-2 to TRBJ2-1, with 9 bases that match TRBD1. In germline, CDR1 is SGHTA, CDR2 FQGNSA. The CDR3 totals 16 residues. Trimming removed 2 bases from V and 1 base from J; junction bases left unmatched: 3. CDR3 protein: CASSLTGGDSYNEQFF. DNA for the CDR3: TGTGCCAGCAGCTTAACAGGGGGCGATTCCTACAATGAGCAGTTCTTC. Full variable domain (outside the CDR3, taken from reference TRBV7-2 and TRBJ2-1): GAGVSQSPSNKVTEKGKDVELRCDPISGHTALYWYRQSLGQGLEFLIYFQGNSAPDKSGLPSDRFSAERTGGSVSTLTIQRTQQEDSAVYLCASSLTGGDSYNEQFFGPGTRLTVL.

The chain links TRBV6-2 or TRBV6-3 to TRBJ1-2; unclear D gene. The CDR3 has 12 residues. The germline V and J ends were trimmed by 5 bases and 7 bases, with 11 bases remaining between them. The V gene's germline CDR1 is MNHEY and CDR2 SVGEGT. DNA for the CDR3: TGTGCCAGCAGTCAACTCTCACTTGGCTACACCTTC. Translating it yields CASSQLSLGYTF.

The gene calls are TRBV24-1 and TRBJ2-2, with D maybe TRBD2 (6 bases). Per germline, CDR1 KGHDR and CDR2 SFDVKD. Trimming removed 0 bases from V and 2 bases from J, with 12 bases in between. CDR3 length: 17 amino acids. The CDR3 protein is CATSDLPGGANTGELFF. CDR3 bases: TGTGCCACCAGTGATTTGCCGGGCGGGGCAAACACCGGGGAGCTGTTTTTT.

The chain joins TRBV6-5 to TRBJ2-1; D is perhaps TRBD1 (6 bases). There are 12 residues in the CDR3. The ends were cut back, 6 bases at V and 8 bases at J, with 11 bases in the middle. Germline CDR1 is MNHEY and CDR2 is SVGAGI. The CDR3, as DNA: TGTGCCAGCAGACAACAGGGTTATGAGCAGTTCTTC. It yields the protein CASRQQGYEQFF.

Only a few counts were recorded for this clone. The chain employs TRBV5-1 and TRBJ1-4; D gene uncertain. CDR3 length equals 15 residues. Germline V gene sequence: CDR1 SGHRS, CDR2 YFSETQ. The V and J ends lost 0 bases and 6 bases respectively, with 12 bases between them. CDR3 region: CASSLDPGVDEKLFF. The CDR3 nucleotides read TGCGCCAGCAGCTTGGATCCGGGAGTAGATGAAAAACTGTTTTTT.

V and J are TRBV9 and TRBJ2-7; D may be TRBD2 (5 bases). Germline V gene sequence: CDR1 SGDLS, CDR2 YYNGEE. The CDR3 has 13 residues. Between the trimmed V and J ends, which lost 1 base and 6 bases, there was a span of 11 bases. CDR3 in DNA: TGTGCCAGCAGCGTATCGGGGTTGGGCGAGCAGTACTTC. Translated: CASSVSGLGEQYF.

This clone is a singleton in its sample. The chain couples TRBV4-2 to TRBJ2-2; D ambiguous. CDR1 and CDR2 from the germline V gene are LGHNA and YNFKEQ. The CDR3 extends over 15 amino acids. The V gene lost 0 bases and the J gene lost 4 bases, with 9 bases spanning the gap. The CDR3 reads CASSQDVSTTGELFF. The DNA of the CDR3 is TGTGCCAGCAGCCAAGATGTTAGTACCACCGGGGAGCTGTTTTTT.

CDR3 nucleotides: TGTGCCAGCAGCGGGACTTTGGGTGGAATCTATGGCTACACCTTC. Protein product: CASSGTLGGIYGYTF. The chain recombines TRBV7-9 with TRBJ1-2, with a possible D match to TRBD1 (5 bases). Trimming took off 5 bases at V and 4 bases at J, with 17 bases between the two ends. Per the germline V gene, CDR1 is SEHNR and CDR2 is FQNEAQ (reference sequence). The CDR3 is 15 residues long.

CDR3 nucleotide sequence: TGTGCCAGCAGCTTAACGAGGAACACTGAAGCTTTCTTT. Amino acids: CASSLTRNTEAFF. J is TRBJ1-1 and V is TRBV7-3; D is undetermined. V lost 0 bases to trimming and J lost 1 base, with 3 bases between them. The CDR3 contains 13 residues. Germline V gene lookup returns CDR1 SGHTA and CDR2 FQGTGA.

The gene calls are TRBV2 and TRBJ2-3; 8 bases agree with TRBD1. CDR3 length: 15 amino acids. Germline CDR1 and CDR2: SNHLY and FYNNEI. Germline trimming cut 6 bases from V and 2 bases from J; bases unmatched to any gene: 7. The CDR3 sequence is CASSGQGVHTDTQYF. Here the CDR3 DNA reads TGTGCCAGCAGCGGACAGGGTGTCCACACAGATACGCAGTATTTT.

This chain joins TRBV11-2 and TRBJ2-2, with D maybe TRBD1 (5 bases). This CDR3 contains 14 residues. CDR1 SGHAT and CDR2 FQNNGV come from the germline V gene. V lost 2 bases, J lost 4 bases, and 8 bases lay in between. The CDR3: CASSLLRVTGELFF. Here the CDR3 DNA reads TGTGCCAGCAGCTTACTCAGGGTCACCGGGGAGCTGTTTTTT.

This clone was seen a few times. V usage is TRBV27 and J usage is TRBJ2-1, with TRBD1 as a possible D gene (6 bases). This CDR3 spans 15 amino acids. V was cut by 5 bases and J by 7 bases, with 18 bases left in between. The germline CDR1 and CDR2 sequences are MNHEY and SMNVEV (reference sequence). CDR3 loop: CASSTGSRPGNEQFF. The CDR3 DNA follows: TGTGCCAGCAGTACAGGGAGTAGGCCAGGGAATGAGCAGTTCTTC.

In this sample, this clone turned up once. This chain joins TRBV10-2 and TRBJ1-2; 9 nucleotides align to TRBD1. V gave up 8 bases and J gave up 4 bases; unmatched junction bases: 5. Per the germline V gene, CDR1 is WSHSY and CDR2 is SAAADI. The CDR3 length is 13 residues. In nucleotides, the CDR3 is TGCGCCAGCCGGGACAGGGTGGTCTATGGCTACACCTTC. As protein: CASRDRVVYGYTF.

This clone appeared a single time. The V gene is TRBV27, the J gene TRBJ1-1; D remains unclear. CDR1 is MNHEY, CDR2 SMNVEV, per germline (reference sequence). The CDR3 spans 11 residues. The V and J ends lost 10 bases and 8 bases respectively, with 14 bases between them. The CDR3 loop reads CATMDFGEAFF. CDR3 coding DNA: TGTGCCACCATGGACTTTGGCGAAGCTTTCTTT.

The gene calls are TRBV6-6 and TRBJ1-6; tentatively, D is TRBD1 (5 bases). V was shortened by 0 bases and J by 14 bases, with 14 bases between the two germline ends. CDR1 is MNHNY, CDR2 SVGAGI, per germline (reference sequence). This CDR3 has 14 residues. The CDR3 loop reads CASSYSGQTVTLHF. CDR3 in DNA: TGTGCCAGCAGTTACTCGGGGCAGACAGTTACCCTCCACTTT.

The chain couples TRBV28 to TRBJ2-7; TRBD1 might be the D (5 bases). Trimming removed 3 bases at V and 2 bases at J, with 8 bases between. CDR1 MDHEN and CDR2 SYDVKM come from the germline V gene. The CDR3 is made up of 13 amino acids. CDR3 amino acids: CASSFPGTYEQYF. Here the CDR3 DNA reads TGTGCCAGCAGTTTCCCAGGGACCTACGAGCAGTACTTC.